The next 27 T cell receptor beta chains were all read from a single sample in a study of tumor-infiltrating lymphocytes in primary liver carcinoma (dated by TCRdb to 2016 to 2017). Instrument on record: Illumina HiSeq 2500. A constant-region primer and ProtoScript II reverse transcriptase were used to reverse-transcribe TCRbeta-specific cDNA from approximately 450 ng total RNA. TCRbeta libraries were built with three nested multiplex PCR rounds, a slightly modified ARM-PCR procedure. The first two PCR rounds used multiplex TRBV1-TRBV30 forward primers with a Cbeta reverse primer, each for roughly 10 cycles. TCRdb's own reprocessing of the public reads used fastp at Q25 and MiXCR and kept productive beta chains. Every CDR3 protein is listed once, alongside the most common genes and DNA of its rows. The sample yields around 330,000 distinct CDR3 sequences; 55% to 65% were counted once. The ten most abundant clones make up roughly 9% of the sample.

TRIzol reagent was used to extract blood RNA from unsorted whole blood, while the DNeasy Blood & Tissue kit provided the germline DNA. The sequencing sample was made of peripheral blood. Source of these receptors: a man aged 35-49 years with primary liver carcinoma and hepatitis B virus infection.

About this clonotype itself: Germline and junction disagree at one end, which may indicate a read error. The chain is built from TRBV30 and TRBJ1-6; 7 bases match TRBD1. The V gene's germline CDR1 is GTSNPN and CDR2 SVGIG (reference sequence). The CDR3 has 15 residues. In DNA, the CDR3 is TGTGCCTGGAGCCGGGACAGCTCGGGTAATTCACCCCTCCAATTT. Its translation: CAWSRDSSGNSPLQF. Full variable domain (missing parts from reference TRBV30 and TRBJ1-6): SQTIHQWPATLVQPVGSPLSLECTVEGTSNPNLYWYRQAAGRGLQLLFYSVGIGQISSEVPQNLSASRPQDRQFILSSKKLLLSDSGFYLCAWSRDSSGNSPLQFGNGTRLTVT.

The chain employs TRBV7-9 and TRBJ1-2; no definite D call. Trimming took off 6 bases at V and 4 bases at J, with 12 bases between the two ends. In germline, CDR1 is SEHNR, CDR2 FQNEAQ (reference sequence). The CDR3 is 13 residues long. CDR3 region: CASRRGEGYGYTF. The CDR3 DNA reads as TGTGCCAGCAGGCGAGGAGAAGGCTATGGCTACACCTTC.

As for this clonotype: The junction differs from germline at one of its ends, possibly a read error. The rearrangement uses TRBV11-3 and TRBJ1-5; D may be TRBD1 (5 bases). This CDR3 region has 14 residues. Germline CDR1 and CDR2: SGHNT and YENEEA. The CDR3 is CASSLQTGDQPQHF. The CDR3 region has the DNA TGTGCTAGCAGCCTCCAGACGGGGGATCAGCCCCAGCATTTT.

Here the CDR3 reads CASSPMRADTQYF. CDR3 nucleotides: TGCGCCAGCAGCCCCATGAGGGCTGATACGCAGTATTTT. The genes are TRBV5-1 and TRBJ2-3, with D perhaps TRBD2 (5 bases). The CDR3 sequence is 13 residues long. Germline values: CDR1 SGHRS, CDR2 YFSETQ. V shed 4 bases and J shed 6 bases, with 12 bases lying between them.

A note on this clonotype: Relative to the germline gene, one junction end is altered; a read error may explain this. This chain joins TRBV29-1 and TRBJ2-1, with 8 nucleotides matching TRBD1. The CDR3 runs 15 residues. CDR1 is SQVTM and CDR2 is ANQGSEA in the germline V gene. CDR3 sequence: CSVNGQGASHNEHFF. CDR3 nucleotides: TGCAGCGTCAACGGACAGGGAGCCTCCCACAATGAGCATTTCTTC.

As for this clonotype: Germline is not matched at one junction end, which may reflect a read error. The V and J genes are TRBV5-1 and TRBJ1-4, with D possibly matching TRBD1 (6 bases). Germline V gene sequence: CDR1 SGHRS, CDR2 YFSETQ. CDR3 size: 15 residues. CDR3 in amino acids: CASSLEGTNNEKLLF. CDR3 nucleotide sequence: TGCGCCAGCAGCTTGGAGGGGACAAACAATGAAAAACTGTTATTT.

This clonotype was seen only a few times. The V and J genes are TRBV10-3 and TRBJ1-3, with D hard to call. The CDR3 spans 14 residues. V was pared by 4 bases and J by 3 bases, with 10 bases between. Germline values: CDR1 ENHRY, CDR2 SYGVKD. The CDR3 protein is CAISGLDLGNTIYF. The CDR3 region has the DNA TGTGCCATCAGTGGCCTGGACCTTGGAAACACCATATATTTT.

In DNA form, the CDR3 reads TGTGCCAGCTCCTCCTTAGACAGTTTCAACAATGAGCAGTTCTTC. It codes for CASSSLDSFNNEQFF. The chain carries TRBV18 and TRBJ2-1; possible D gene TRBD1, 5 bases. This CDR3 has 15 residues. Trimming pared 6 bases from V and 5 bases from J, leaving 17 bases between. Germline V gene sequence: CDR1 KGHSH, CDR2 LQKENI.

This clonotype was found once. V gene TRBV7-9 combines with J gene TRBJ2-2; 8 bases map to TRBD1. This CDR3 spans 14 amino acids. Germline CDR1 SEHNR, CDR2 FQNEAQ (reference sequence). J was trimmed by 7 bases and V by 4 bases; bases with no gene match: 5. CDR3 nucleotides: TGTGCCAGCAGCTCGACAGGGGTCAACGGGGAGCTGTTTTTT. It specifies CASSSTGVNGELFF.

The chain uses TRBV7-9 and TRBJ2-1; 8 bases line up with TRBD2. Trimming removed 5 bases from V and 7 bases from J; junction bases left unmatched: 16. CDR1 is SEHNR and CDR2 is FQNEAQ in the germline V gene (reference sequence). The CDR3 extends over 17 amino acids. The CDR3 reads CASSTLRRTSIWNEQFF. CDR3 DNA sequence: TGTGCCAGCAGCACCCTCCGTCGGACTAGCATTTGGAATGAGCAGTTCTTC.

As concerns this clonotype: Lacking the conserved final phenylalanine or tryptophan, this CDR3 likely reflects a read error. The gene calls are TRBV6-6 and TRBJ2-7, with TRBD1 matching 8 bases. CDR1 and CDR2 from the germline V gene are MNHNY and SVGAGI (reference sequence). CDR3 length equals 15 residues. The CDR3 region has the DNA TGTGCCAGCAGCGAGACAGGGGTCTTTTCCTACGATCAGTACTCC. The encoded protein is CASSETGVFSYDQYS.

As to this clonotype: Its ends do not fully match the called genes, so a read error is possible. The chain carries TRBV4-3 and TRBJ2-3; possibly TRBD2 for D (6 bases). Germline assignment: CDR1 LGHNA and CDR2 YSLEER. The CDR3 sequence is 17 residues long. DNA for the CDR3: TGCGCCAACAGCCTAACTTTCGGGAGCCCAAAACCAGATACGCAGTATTTT. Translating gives CANSLTFGSPKPDTQYF.

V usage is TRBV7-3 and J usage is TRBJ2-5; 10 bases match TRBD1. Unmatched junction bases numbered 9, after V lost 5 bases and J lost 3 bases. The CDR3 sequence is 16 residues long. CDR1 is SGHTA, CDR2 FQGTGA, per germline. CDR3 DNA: TGTGCCAGCAGCCCCCACGCAGGGACAGGGGAAGAGACCCAGTACTTC. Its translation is CASSPHAGTGEETQYF.

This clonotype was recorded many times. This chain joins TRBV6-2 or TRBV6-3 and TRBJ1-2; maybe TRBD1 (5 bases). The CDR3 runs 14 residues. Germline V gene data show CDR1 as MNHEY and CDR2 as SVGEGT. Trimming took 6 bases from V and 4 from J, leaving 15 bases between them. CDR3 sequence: CASRSRVVGYGYTF. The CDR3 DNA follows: TGTGCCAGCAGATCCAGGGTTGTCGGCTATGGCTACACCTTC.

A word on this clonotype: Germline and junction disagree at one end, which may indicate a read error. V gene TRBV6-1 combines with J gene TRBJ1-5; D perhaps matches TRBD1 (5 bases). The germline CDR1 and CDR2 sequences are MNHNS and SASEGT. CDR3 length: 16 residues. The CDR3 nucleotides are TGTGCCAACAGTGAAATGGGGACTGGGAGCAATCAGCCCCAGCATTTT. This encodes CANSEMGTGSNQPQHF.

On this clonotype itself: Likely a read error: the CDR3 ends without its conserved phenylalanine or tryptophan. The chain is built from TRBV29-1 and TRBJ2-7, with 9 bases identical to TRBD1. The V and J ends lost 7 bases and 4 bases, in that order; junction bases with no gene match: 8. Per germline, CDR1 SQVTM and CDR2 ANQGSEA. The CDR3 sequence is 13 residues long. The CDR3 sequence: CSDRTGDRYEQYY. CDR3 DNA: TGCAGCGACCGGACAGGGGATCGGTACGAGCAGTACTAC.

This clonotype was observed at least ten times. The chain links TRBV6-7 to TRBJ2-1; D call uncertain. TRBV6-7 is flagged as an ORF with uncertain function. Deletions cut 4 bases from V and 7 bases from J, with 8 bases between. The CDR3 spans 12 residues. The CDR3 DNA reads TGTGCCAGCAGTTTACCCGGGAATGAGCAGTTCTTC. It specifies CASSLPGNEQFF.

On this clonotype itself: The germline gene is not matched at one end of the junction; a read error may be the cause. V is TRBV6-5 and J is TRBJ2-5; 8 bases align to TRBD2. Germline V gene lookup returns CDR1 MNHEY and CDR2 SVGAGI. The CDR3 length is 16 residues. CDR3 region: CAGSFYASGSGETQYF. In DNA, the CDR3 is TGTGCCGGCAGTTTTTATGCCAGCGGGAGCGGCGAGACCCAGTACTTC.

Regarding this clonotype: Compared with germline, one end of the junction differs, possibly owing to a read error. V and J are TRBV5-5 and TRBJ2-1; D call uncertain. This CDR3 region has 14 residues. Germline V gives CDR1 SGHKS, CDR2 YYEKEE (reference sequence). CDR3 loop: CASSLIWSHNEQFF. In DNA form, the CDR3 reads TGTGCCAGCAGCTTGATTTGGAGCCACAATGAGCAGTTCTTT.

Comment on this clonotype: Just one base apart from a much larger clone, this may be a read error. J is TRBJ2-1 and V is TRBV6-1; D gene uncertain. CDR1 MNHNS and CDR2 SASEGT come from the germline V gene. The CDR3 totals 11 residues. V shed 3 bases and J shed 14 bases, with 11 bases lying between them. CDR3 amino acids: CASSEGIRKFF. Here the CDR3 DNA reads TGTGCCAGCAGTGAGGGGATTAGGAAGTTCTTC.

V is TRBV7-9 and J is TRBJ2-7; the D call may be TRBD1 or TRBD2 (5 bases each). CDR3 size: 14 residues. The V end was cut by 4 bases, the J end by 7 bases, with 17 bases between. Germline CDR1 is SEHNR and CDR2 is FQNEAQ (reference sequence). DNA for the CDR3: TGTGCCAGCAGCTCTGGGGCAGAGGGCCGGGAGCAGTACTTC. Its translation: CASSSGAEGREQYF.

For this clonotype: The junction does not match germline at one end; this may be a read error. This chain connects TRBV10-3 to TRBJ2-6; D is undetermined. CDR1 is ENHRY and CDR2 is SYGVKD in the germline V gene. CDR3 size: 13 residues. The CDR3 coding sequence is TGCGCCATGAGTGAAGCTGGGGCCAACGTCCTGACTTTC. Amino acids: CAMSEAGANVLTF.

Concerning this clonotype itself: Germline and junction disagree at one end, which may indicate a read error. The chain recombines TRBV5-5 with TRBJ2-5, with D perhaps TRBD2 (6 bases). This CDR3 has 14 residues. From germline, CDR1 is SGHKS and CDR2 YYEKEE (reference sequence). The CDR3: CASSSTSSRETQYF. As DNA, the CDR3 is TGTGCCAGCAGTTCTACCTCGTCTCGGGAGACCCAGTATTTC.

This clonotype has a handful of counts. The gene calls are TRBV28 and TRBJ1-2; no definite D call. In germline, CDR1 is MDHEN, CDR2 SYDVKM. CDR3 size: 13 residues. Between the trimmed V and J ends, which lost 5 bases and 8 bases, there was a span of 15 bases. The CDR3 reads CASSLPQNFGYTF. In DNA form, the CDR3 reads TGTGCCAGCAGTCTACCCCAGAACTTCGGCTACACCTTC.

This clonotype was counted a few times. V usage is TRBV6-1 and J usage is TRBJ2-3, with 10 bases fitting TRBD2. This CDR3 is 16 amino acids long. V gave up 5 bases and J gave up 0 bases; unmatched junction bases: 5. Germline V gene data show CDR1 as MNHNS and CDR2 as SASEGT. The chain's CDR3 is CASSRLTSGSTDTQYF. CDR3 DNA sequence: TGTGCCAGCAGTAGATTGACTAGCGGGAGCACAGATACGCAGTATTTT.

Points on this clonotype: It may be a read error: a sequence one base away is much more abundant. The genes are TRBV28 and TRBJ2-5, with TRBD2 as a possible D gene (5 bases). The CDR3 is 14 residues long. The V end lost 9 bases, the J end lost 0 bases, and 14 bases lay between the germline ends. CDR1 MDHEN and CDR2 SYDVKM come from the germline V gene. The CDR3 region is CARRLGNHQETQYF. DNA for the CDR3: TGTGCCAGGAGACTCGGGAACCACCAAGAGACCCAGTACTTC.

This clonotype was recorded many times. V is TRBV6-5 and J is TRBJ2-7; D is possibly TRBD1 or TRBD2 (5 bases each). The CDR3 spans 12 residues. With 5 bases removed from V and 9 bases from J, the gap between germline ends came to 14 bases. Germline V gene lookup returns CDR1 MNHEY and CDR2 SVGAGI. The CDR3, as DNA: TGTGCCAGCAGTGACTGGGACCGAGGGCAGTACTTC. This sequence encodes CASSDWDRGQYF.